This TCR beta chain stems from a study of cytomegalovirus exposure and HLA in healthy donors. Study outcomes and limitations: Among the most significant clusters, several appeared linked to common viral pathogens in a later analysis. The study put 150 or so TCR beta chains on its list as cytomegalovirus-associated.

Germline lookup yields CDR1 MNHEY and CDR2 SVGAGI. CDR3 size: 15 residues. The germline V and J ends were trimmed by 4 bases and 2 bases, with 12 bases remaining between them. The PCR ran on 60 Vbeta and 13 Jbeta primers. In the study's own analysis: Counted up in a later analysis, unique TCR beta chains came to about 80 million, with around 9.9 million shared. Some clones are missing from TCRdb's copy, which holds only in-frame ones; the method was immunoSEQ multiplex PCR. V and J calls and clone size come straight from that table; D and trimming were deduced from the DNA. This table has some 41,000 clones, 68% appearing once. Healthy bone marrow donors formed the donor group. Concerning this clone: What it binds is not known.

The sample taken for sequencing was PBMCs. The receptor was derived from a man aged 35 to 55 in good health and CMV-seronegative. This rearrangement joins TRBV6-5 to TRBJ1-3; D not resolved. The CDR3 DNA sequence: TGTGCCAGCAGTTCCCCTGGAGGGACTGGAAACACCATATATTTT. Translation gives CASSSPGGTGNTIYF.